A single sample gave rise to the 5 T cell receptor beta chains below, sequenced in a study of blood T cell repertoires in COVID-19. TCRdb's copy holds only in-frame clones and misses some; the assay was immunoSEQ multiplex PCR. The top ten clones hold 2.5% to 3% of a sample with about 340,000 clones, around 82% of them seen once. What was sequenced was peripheral blood. Receptors were obtained from a man aged 25 to 40 with active or convalescent COVID-19.

The chain is built from TRBV9 and TRBJ2-3; 7 bases are a match to TRBD1. The V gene's germline CDR1 is SGDLS and CDR2 YYNGEE. V was clipped by 3 bases and J by 8 bases; unmatched bases: 6. This CDR3 has 13 amino acids. In nucleotides, the CDR3 is TGTGCCAGCAGCGGTGAGGGGGCGAGTACGCAGTATTTT. This gives the protein CASSGEGASTQYF. Using reference TRBV9 and TRBJ2-3 for the parts outside the CDR3, the full variable domain is DSGVTQTPKHLITATGQRVTLRCSPRSGDLSVYWYQQSLDQGLQFLIQYYNGEERAKGNILERFSAQQFPDLHSELNLSSLELGDSALYFCASSGEGASTQYFGPGTRLTVL.

The rearrangement uses TRBV30 and TRBJ2-1; TRBD2 matches 15 bases. Germline V gene sequence: CDR1 GTSNPN, CDR2 SVGIG (reference sequence). The CDR3 runs 14 residues. After removal of 2 bases from V and 15 bases from J, the junction contained 8 bases not matched to a gene. CDR3 sequence reads: CAWSHGLAGGLVFF. The DNA for the CDR3 is TGTGCCTGGAGTCATGGACTAGCGGGAGGGCTGGTGTTCTTC.

This chain uses TRBV5-6 with TRBJ2-5; no firm D call. V was pared by 4 bases and J by 4 bases, with 14 bases between. The germline V gene has CDR1 SGHDT and CDR2 YYEEEE. The CDR3 is 14 residues long. The CDR3 sequence is CASSLFAVIETQYF. The CDR3 region has the DNA TGTGCCAGCAGCCTGTTCGCAGTTATAGAGACCCAGTACTTC.

This chain joins TRBV6-2 or TRBV6-3 and TRBJ2-1; D might be TRBD2 (6 bases). Trimming cost V 2 bases and J 10 bases, with 18 bases left between them. The CDR3 spans 15 residues. CDR1 is MNHEY, CDR2 SVGEGT, per germline. In DNA form, the CDR3 reads TGTGCCAGCAGTTACGGAGGCGGGGTTCTTAAGGAGCAGTTCTTC. Translated: CASSYGGGVLKEQFF.

The chain uses TRBV6-1 and TRBJ2-7, with D possibly TRBD1 on 6 matching bases. The CDR3 is 15 residues long. In germline, CDR1 is MNHNS, CDR2 SASEGT. V was trimmed by 1 base and J by 2 bases, leaving 12 bases between them. CDR3: CASSEVLRGTYEQYF. Here the CDR3 DNA reads TGTGCCAGCAGTGAAGTCCTAAGGGGGACCTACGAGCAGTACTTC.